This is a list of T cell receptor beta chains from one sample in a study of T-cell reconstitution after alpha-beta-depleted transplantation in children. TCRdb redid the calling of the PCR reads with MiXCR, one entry per CDR3 protein. The sample holds about 300,000 distinct CDR3 sequences, less than 9.5% seen once. The material was peripheral blood, obtained 360 days after TCRalphabeta/CD19-depleted stem cell transplant. The receptor set was obtained from a female patient aged 2 to 10 who had a stem cell transplant for Fanconi anemia, so the T cells may come from the graft donor. The CDR3 runs from the conserved cysteine through the conserved F or W. A D gene is named only where the DNA matches it firmly. The size of a clone is reported for some rows only, either as once, few or many, or as a class for expanded clones.

>15|TRBV5-1|TRBJ2-3|TRBD1|many
TGCGCCAGCAGCTTGGGGGACAGGGCCTCCGATACGCAGTATTTT
CASSLGDRASDTQYF
>15|TRBV6-2/TRBV6-3|TRBJ1-1|.|many
TGTGCCAGCAGTTGGGGCAGCATCGTAAACACTGAAGCTTTCTTT
CASSWGSIVNTEAFF
>14|TRBV9|TRBJ2-2|.|.
TGTGCCAGCAGCTACGGCCGGGAGTTAGGGGAGCTGTTTTTT
CASSYGRELGELFF
>12|TRBV2|TRBJ1-2|.|.
TGTGCCAGTCAAGGGGTACCCTATGGCTACACCTTC
CASQGVPYGYTF
>13|TRBV6-5|TRBJ2-3|TRBD2|few
TGTGCCAGCAGATCGGGACTAGCGGATACGCAGTATTTT
CASRSGLADTQYF
>17|TRBV29-1|TRBJ1-5|TRBD1|many
TGCAGCGTCGCCCTTCCAGGGGGCGAGTGGTGGAATCAGCCCCAGCATTTT
CSVALPGGEWWNQPQHF
>14|TRBV14|TRBJ2-3|.|many
TGTGCCAGCAGCCGAGGTAGTTACACAGATACGCAGTATTTT
CASSRGSYTDTQYF
>16|TRBV6-5|TRBJ2-3|.|many
TGTGCCAGCAGTTACTCGAGCACGGGCGGCACAGATACGCAGTATTTT
CASSYSSTGGTDTQYF
>15|TRBV20-1|TRBJ2-4|.|.
TGCAGTGCTAGAGATCGGAGACAGATAACAAACATTCAGTACTTC
CSARDRRQITNIQYF
>12|TRBV29-1|TRBJ1-2|.|many
TGCAGCGTTGAAAAGCTGAACTATGGCTACACCTTC
CSVEKLNYGYTF
>13|TRBV5-1|TRBJ2-7|TRBD1|many
TGCGCCAGCAGCTTGTCAGGGGGCATCGAGCAGTACTTC
CASSLSGGIEQYF
>12|TRBV15|TRBJ2-3|.|many
TGTGCCACCAGCAGAATCACAGATACGCAGTATTTT
CATSRITDTQYF
>16|TRBV7-3|TRBJ1-1|.|many
TGTGCCAGCAGCTTGACAGGACCGCAGCGGAACACTGAAGCTTTCTTT
CASSLTGPQRNTEAFF
>14|TRBV2|TRBJ2-5|.|many
TGTGCCAGCAATTACGACAGGGGAGGGAAGACCCAGTACTTC
CASNYDRGGKTQYF
>16|TRBV7-9|TRBJ2-6|.|few
TGTGCCAGCAGCCTTACAGTGCCCTCTGGGGCCAACGTCCTGACTTTC
CASSLTVPSGANVLTF
>14|TRBV28|TRBJ2-7|.|.
TGTGCCAGCAGTCCCTACCGGGGTTACTACGAGCAGTACTTC
CASSPYRGYYEQYF
>15|TRBV4-2|TRBJ2-1|.|few
TGTGCCAGCAGCGGGGGAACACGCCCCTACAATGAGCAGTTCTTC
CASSGGTRPYNEQFF
>13|TRBV5-1|TRBJ1-1|.|many
TGCGCCAGCAGCTCCGAGGTGAACACTGAAGCTTTCTTT
CASSSEVNTEAFF
>16|TRBV18|TRBJ2-1|TRBD1|.
TGTGCCAGCTCACCACCGGGACAGGGGGTCTACAATGAGCAGTTCTTC
CASSPPGQGVYNEQFF
>13|TRBV12-3/TRBV12-4|TRBJ1-5|TRBD1|many
TGTGCCAGCAGTAAGACAGGGCTTCAGCCCCAGCATTTT
CASSKTGLQPQHF
>14|TRBV7-2|TRBJ2-4|.|.
TGTGCCAGCAGCTTATCATTCCTCAAAAACATTCAGTACTTC
CASSLSFLKNIQYF
>14|TRBV15|TRBJ2-1|.|.
TGTGCCACCAGCAGAGTGTACAGGGACGGGGAGCAGTTCTTC
CATSRVYRDGEQFF
>12|TRBV2|TRBJ2-5|.|.
TGTGCCAGCAGAGACGGGAAAGAGACCCAGTACTTC
CASRDGKETQYF
>14|TRBV9|TRBJ2-2|.|.
TGTGCCAGCAGCGTAGTAAGTCTTGGCGGGGAGCTGTTTTTT
CASSVVSLGGELFF
>15|TRBV5-1|TRBJ2-2|TRBD1|few
TGCGCCAGCAGCTTGGTGTCAGGGGGCACCGGGGAGCTGTCTTTT
CASSLVSGGTGELSF
>15|TRBV20-1|TRBJ2-7|.|many
TGCAGTGCTAGAGATCTTGGACAGAACTCCTACGAGCAGTACTTC
CSARDLGQNSYEQYF
>18|TRBV5-1|TRBJ2-6|TRBD1|few
TGCGCCAGCAGCTTGCTCACAGGGGGCTCGCCTGGGGCCAACGTCCTGACTTTC
CASSLLTGGSPGANVLTF
>13|TRBV7-9|TRBJ1-3|.|many
TGTGCCAGCAGCTTAAATCCAATGAACACCATATATTTT
CASSLNPMNTIYF
>15|TRBV19|TRBJ2-1|.|few
TGTGCCAGTAGTAGGGGGAGAGTAGCACTTTCTAAGCAGTTCTTC
CASSRGRVALSKQFF
>16|TRBV12-3/TRBV12-4|TRBJ1-6|TRBD1|.
TGTGCCAGCAGTTCGGGACAGGGTCTACGAAATTCACCCCTCCACTTT
CASSSGQGLRNSPLHF
>14|TRBV5-4|TRBJ2-2|TRBD2|many
TGTGCCAGCAGCTTGGAACTAGCGGACGGGGAGCTGTTTTTT
CASSLELADGELFF
>15|TRBV20-1|TRBJ2-1|TRBD2|many
TGCAGTGCTAGAGATGGGACTAGTCCCTACAATGAGCAGTTCTTC
CSARDGTSPYNEQFF
>15|TRBV29-1|TRBJ2-3|TRBD1|many
TGCAGCGGGGGGACAGGGGGCTTGAGCACAGATACGCAGTATTTT
CSGGTGGLSTDTQYF
>13|TRBV6-2/TRBV6-3|TRBJ2-5|.|many
TGTGCCAGCAGACCCTCCGGGAAGGGATATCAGTACTTC
CASRPSGKGYQYF